This TCR beta chain came from a study of control samples from healthy donors and cancer patients. TCRdb's table, derived via immunoSEQ multiplex PCR, lists solely in-frame clones and lacks some. In the table there are about 160,000 clones, just under 95% of which are singletons. Germline CDR1 reads LGHNA; CDR2 reads YSLEER. The CDR3 sequence is 16 residues long. V shed 1 base and J shed 0 bases, with 7 bases lying between them. The V call is TRBV4-3, the J call TRBJ2-6; D gene ambiguous. Material for sequencing was blood. The TCR comes from a woman aged 40 to 50 in good health. The CDR3 DNA sequence: TGCGCCAGCAGCCAAGTTTTCGACTCTGGGGCCAACGTCCTGACTTTC. Its translation is CASSQVFDSGANVLTF.